This T cell receptor beta chain was recovered during a study of T cells in Graves' hyperthyroidism and ophthalmopathy (dated by TCRdb to between 2019 and 2020). Concerning the study at large: Peripheral blood was collected at initial diagnosis, before any treatment. To identify distinguishing TCR V-J signatures, a discovery cohort of about 95 patients was used, comprising roughly 45 with Graves' ophthalmopathy and approximately 57 with stable Graves' hyperthyroidism. In over five Graves' hyperthyroidism patients, the study also compared T-cell repertoires from thyroid tissue with T-cell repertoires from blood. The 90 to 100 discovery patients were randomly divided into training and test sets at a 7:3 ratio. Following sampling, methimazole starting at 30 mg daily was given to hyperthyroidism patients, and high-dose intravenous methylprednisolone was given to ophthalmopathy patients. Prospective prediction of ophthalmopathy was tested in an independent validation cohort of 18 hyperthyroidism patients and 15 to 17 patients who later progressed to ophthalmopathy. The paper reports TCR Vbeta CDR3 sequencing of over 120 peripheral blood samples: 43 ophthalmopathy, some 80 hyperthyroidism and around 17 progressor patients.

Overall study results and their limits: No statistical method was used to fix the sample size in advance, and group allocation was not hidden from the investigators. Most expanded thyroid clonotypes (frequency above 0.001) were also found in blood, which suggests that blood repertoires may mirror thyroid immune responses. In validation, the model predicted progression to ophthalmopathy with roughly 66% sensitivity and 72% to 75% specificity, a median of approximately 6.7 months before onset. In cross-validation, a model built on a 13 V-J signature told ophthalmopathy apart from stable hyperthyroidism with less than 90% sensitivity and approximately 81% specificity, and in testing the same model reached 80%/75%.

The TCR beta CDR3 regions were amplified from RNA transcripts. A first-round RT-PCR of the TCR CDR3 used the HTBI primer set with the Qiagen OneStep RT-PCR kit. Libraries were constructed in a second round of multiplex PCR, after which size selection and purification were carried out. Sequencing of the libraries was done on an Illumina HiSeq2000 using paired-end 100 bp reads. Turning to the authors' computational methods: SOAPnuke was used to process the raw data, throwing out any read that contained adapters or uncalled bases, had a mean Phred below 15, or lacked an exact constant-primer or identifier match. COPE v1.2.5 was used to merge the high-quality paired reads, and each unique nucleotide sequence was defined as a clonotype. MiTCR v1.1 was used to align clonotypes to the IMGT TRBV, TRBD and TRBJ reference segments. The analysis was restricted to V-J combinations with a frequency above 0.0001, which together covered just over 99% of the repertoires. The TCS score was defined as the ratio of F50 (clonal expansion) to E x V (chaos), calculated using BLOSUM62-based TCRdist between CDR3 peptides within each V-J. Welch's t-statistics and random forest reduced roughly 500 V-J features to 10 to 15, which were used in a naive Bayes classifier (R e1071). The Morisita-Horn index was used to measure how similar the thyroid and blood repertoires were. The public reads were reprocessed in TCRdb via fastp at Q25 and MiXCR, keeping in-frame beta chains. For every CDR3 protein sequence, its rows merge into one entry that carries the most common genes and DNA. These V and J calls are TCRdb output, not the study's own analysis. The table for this sample lists more than 500,000 distinct CDR3 sequences; roughly 14% of them were counted only once. The top ten constitute around 4.5% of the sample.

Worth noting for this clonotype: Its specific antigen is unknown. No base qualities exist here, and no much larger clone lies one base off it.

Moderately to severely active disease, a Clinical Activity Score of at least 3, a NOSPECS grade of at least 4, and a duration under 3 months were present in ophthalmopathy patients. The study excluded patients with uncontrolled infections, other autoimmune diseases, pregnancy or lactation. Diagnoses were established on the basis of clinical symptoms, serum thyroxine and TRAb, thyroid ultrasound, and orbital computed tomography. PBMCs were isolated from 7.5 to 10 ml of fresh peripheral blood by Ficoll-Paque density gradient centrifugation. Trizol reagent was used to extract total RNA, and RNA quality was then checked on an Agilent 2100 Bioanalyzer. This clonotype originated in a woman in her forties with Graves' ophthalmopathy. Sequencing was performed on blood.

The DNA sequence is as follows: TGTGCCAGCAGGAGCCCGAACACCAGGGTTGAAAACATTCAGTACTTC. It encodes CASRSPNTRVENIQYF. Recombination connected TRBV28 to TRBJ2-4; possibly the D gene is TRBD1, per 5 matching bases. Counted from cysteine to phenylalanine, this CDR3 has 16 amino acids. The CDR3 DNA has 48 bases and is translated from base 1. The junction shows trimming of 6 bases on V and 5 bases on J, plus 20 bases between the germline ends. Sequences MDHEN (CDR1) and SYDVKM (CDR2) are obtained from the germline V gene.